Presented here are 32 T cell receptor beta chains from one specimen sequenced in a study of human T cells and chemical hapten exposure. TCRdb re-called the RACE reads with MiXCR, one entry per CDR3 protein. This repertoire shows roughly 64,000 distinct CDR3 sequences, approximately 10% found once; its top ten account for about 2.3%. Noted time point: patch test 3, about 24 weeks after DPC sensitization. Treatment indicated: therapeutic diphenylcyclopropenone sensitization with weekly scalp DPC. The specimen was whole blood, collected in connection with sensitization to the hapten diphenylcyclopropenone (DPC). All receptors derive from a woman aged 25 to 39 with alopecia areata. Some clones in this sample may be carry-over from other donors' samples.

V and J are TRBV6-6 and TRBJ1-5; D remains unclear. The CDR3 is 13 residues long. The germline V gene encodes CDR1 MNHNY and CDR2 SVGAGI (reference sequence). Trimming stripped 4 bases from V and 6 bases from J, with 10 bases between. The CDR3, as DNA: TGTGCCAGCAGTTCGACCACAGCTCAGCCCCAGCATTTT. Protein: CASSSTTAQPQHF.

This CDR3 reads CSARSQGVYGYTF. The CDR3 DNA reads as TGCAGTGCTAGATCACAGGGCGTCTATGGCTACACCTTC. The rearrangement links TRBV20-1 to TRBJ1-2; weak D call: TRBD1 (6 bases). The CDR3 runs 13 residues. Trimming removed 2 bases from V and 4 bases from J, with 11 bases in between. Germline V gene sequence: CDR1 DFQATT, CDR2 SNEGSKA (reference sequence).

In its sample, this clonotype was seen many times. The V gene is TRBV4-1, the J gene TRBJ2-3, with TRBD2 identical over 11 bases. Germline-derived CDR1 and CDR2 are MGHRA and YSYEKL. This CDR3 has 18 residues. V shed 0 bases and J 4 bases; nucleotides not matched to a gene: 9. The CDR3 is CASSQDPPVAGGADTQYF. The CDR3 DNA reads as TGCGCCAGCAGCCAAGACCCCCCTGTAGCGGGAGGGGCAGATACGCAGTATTTT.

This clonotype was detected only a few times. The CDR3 region is CASSYPSLRGDSYNEQFF. The CDR3 nucleotides read TGTGCCAGCAGCTACCCGAGTTTGAGGGGGGACTCCTACAATGAGCAGTTCTTC. The rearrangement uses TRBV7-2 and TRBJ2-1; either TRBD1 or TRBD2 may fit D (6 bases each). V dropped 4 bases and J dropped 0 bases, with 19 bases sitting between them. The CDR3 runs to 18 residues. Germline V gene lookup returns CDR1 SGHTA and CDR2 FQGNSA.

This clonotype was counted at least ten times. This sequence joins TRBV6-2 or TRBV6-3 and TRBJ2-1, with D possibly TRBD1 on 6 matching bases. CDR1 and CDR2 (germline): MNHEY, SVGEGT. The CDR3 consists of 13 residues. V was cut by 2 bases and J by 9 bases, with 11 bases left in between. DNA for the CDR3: TGTGCCAGCAGTTACGGGCAGGGGACTGAGCAGTTCTTC. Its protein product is CASSYGQGTEQFF.

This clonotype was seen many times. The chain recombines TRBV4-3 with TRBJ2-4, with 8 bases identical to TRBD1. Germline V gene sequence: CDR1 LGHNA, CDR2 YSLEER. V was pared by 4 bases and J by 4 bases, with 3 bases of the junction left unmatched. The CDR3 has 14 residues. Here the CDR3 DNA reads TGCGCCAGCAGCCGAGACAGGGGAAAAAACATTCAGTACTTC. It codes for CASSRDRGKNIQYF.

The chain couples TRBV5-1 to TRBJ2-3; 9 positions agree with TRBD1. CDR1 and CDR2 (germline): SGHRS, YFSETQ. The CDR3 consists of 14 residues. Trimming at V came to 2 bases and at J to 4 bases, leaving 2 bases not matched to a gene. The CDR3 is CASSFTGGADTQYF. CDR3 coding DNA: TGCGCCAGCAGCTTCACAGGGGGCGCAGATACGCAGTATTTT.

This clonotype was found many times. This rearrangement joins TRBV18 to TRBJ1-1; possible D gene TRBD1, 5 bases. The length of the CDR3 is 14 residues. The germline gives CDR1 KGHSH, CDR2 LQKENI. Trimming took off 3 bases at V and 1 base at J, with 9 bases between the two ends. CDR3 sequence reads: CASSPGGTNTEAFF. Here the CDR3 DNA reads TGTGCCAGCTCACCGGGGGGGACGAACACTGAAGCTTTCTTT.

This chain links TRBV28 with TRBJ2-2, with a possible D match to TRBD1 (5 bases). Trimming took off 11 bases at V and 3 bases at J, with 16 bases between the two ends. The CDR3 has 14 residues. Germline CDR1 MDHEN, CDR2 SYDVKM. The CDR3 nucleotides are TGTGCCGGTGCAGGGATTAGGGACACCGGGGAGCTGTTTTTT. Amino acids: CAGAGIRDTGELFF.

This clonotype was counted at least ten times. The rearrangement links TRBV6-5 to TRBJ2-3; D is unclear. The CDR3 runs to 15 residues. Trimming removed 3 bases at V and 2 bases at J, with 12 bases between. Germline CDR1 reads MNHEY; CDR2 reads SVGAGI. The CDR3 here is CASSYQAPTTDTQYF. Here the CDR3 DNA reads TGTGCCAGCAGTTATCAAGCGCCCACCACAGATACGCAGTATTTT.

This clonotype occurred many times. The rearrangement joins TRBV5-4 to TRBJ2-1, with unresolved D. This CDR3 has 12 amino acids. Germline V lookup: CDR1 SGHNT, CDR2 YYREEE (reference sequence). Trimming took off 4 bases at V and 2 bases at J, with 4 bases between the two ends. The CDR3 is CASSRPYNEQFF. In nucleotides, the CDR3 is TGTGCCAGCAGCCGTCCCTACAATGAGCAGTTCTTC.

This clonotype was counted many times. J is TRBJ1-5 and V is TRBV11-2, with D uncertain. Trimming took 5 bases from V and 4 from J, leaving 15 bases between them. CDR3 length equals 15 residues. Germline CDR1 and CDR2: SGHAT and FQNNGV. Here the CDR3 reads CASSASPIGNQPQHF. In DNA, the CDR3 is TGTGCCAGCAGCGCCTCCCCTATAGGAAATCAGCCCCAGCATTTT.

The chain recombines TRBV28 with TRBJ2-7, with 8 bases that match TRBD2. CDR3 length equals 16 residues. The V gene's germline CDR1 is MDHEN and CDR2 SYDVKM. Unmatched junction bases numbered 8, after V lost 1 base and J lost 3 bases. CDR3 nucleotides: TGTGCCAGCAGTTTATCGGTAGCGGGGCACTTCTACGAGCAGTACTTC. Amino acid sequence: CASSLSVAGHFYEQYF.

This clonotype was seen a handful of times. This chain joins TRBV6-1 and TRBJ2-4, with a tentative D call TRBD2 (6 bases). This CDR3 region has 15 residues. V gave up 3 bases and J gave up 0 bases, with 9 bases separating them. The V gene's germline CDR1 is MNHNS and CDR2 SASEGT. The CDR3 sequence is CASSEPGLAKNIQYF. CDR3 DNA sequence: TGTGCCAGCAGTGAGCCGGGACTAGCCAAAAACATTCAGTACTTC.

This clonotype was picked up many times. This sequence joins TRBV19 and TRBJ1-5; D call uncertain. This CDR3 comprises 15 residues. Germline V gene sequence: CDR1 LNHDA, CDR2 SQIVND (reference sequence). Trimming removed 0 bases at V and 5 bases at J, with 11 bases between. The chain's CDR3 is CASSIDRKGDQPQHF. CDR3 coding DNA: TGTGCCAGTAGTATAGATAGGAAGGGCGATCAGCCCCAGCATTTT. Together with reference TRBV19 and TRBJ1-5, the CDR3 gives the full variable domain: DGGITQSPKYLFRKEGQNVTLSCEQNLNHDAMYWYRQDPGQGLRLIYYSQIVNDFQKGDIAEGYSVSREKKESFPLTVTSAQKNPTAFYLCASSIDRKGDQPQHFGDGTRLSIL.

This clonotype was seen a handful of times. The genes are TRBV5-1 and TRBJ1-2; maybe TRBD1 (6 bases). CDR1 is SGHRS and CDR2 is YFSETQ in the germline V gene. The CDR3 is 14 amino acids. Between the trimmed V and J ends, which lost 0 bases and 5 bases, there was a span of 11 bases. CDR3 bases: TGCGCCAGCAGCTTGGAGGGGACACAGTATGGCTACACCTTC. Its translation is CASSLEGTQYGYTF.

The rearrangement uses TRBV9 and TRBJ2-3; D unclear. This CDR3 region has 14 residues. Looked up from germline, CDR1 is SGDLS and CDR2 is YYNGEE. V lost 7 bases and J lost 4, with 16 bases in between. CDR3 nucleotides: TGTGCCAGCGCCCCCAACACCGTCGCAGATACGCAGTATTTT. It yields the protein CASAPNTVADTQYF.

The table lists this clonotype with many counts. The CDR3: CSAWTDTEAFF. The CDR3 DNA sequence: TGCAGTGCTTGGACTGACACTGAAGCTTTCTTT. The V call is TRBV20-1, the J call TRBJ1-1; D not resolved. V was cut by 5 bases and J by 3 bases, with 7 bases left in between. CDR3 size: 11 residues. From germline, CDR1 is DFQATT and CDR2 SNEGSKA (reference sequence).

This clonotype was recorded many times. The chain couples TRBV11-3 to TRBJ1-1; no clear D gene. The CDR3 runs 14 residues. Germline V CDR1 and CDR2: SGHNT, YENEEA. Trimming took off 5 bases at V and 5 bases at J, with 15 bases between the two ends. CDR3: CASSPRATETEAFF. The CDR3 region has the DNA TGTGCCAGCAGCCCGCGGGCCACGGAAACTGAAGCTTTCTTT.

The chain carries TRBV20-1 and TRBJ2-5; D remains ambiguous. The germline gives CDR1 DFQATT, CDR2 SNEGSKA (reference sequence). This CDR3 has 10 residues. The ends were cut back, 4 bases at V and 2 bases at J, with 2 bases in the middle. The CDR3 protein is CSATQETQYF. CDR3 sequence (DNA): TGCAGTGCTACTCAAGAGACCCAGTACTTC.

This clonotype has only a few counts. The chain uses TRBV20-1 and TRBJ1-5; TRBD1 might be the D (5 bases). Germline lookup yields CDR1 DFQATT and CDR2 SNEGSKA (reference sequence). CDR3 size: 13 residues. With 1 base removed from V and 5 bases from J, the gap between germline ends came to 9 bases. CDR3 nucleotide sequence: TGCAGTGCTAGAGTGCAGGGAGATCAGCCCCAGCATTTT. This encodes CSARVQGDQPQHF.

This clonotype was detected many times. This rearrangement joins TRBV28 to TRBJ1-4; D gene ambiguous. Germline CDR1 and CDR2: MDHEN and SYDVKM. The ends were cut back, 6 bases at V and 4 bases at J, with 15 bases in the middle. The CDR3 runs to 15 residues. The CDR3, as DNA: TGTGCCAGCAGAGCCGCCCCAAGGAATAATGAAAAACTGTTTTTT. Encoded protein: CASRAAPRNNEKLFF.

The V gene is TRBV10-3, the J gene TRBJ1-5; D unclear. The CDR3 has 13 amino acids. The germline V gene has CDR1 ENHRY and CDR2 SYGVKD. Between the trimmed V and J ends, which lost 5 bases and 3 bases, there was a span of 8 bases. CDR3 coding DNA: TGTGCCATCAGTACGGGCCACAATCAGCCCCAGCATTTT. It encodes CAISTGHNQPQHF.

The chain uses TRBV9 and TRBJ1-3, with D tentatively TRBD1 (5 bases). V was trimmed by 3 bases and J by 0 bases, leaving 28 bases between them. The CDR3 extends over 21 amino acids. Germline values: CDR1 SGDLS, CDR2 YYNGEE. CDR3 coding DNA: TGTGCCAGCAGCGCAACAAAAAGAGGGCAGTCGGAGGGGCACTCTGGAAACACCATATATTTT. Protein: CASSATKRGQSEGHSGNTIYF.

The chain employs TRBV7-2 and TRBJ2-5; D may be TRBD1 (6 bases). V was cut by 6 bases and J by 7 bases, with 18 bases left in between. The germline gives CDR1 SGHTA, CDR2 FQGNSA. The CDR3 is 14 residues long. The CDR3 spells CASRISMIRGTQYF. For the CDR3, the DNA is TGTGCCAGCAGAATTTCTATGATCAGGGGGACCCAGTACTTC.

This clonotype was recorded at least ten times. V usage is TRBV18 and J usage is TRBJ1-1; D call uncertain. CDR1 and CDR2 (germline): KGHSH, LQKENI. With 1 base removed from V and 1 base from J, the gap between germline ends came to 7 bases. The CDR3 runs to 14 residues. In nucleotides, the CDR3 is TGTGCCAGCTCACCACGGCAGCCGAACACTGAAGCTTTCTTT. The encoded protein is CASSPRQPNTEAFF. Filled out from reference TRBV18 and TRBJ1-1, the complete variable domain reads NAGVMQNPRHLVRRRGQEARLRCSPMKGHSHVYWYRQLPEEGLKFMVYLQKENIIDESGMPKERFSAEFPKEGPSILRIQQVVRGDSAAYFCASSPRQPNTEAFFGQGTRLTVV.

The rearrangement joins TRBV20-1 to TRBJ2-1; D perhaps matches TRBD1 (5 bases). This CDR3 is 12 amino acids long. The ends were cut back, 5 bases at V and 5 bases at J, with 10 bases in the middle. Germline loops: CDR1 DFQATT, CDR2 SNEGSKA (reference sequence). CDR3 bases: TGCAGTGCTGGGGCGGAAAACAATGAGCAGTTCTTC. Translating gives CSAGAENNEQFF.

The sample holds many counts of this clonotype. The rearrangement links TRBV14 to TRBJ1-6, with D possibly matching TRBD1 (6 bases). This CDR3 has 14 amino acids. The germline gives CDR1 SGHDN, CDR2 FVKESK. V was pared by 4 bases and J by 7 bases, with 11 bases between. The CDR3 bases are TGTGCCAGCAGCCGGGGGGCGCGGAATTCACCCCTCCACTTT. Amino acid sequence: CASSRGARNSPLHF.

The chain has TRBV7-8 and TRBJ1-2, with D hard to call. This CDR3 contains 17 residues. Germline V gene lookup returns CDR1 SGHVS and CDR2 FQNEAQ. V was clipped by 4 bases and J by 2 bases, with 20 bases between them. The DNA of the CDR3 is TGTGCCAGCAGCTCCTCACTTGACAATTTCGGCAACTATGGCTACACCTTC. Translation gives CASSSSLDNFGNYGYTF.

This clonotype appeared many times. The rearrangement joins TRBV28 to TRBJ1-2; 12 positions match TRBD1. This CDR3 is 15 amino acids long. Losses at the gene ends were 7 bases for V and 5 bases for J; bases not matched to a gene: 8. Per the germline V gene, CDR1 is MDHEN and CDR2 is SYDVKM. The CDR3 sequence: CASKSGTGGGYGYTF. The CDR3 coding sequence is TGTGCCAGCAAATCCGGGACAGGGGGCGGTTATGGCTACACCTTC.

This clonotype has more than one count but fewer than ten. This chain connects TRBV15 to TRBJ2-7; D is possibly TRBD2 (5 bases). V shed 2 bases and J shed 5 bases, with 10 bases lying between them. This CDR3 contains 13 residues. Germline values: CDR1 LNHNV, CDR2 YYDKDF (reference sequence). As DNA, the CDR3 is TGTGCCACCAGCAGATGGCACGGGGACGAGCAGTACTTC. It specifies CATSRWHGDEQYF.

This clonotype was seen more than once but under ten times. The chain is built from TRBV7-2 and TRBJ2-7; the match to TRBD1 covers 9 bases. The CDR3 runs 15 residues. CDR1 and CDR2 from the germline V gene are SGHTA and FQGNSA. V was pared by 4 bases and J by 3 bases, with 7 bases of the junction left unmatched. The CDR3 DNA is TGTGCCAGCAGCTCTCCCTGGACAGGGGACTACGAGCAGTACTTC. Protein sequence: CASSSPWTGDYEQYF.